Described below is a single T cell receptor (beta chain) sequence and its context. Between the trimmed V and J ends, which lost 7 bases and 5 bases, there was a span of 11 bases. This CDR3 spans 12 amino acids. Germline CDR1 is LNHDA and CDR2 is SQIVND (reference sequence). The data were taken from a study of blood T cell repertoires in COVID-19. Study as a whole: Samples came from the United States, Italy and Spain, spanning acute and convalescent COVID-19.

Original handling: Amplification with reference gene primers provided the estimates of nucleated cell counts. Using immunoSEQ multiplex PCR, the repertoire was profiled, and TCRdb retains in-frame clones only, with some absent. V and J calls plus clone size are reproduced from that table; the DNA served to infer D and trimming. Here the sample spans approximately 94,000 clones, approximately 86% being singletons. This receptor was obtained from a man aged 50-59 years with active or convalescent COVID-19. This sequence joins TRBV19 and TRBJ2-5; the D gene is possibly TRBD1 (5 bases). The sample comprised peripheral blood. The CDR3 DNA reads as TGTGCCAGTAAGGGGCGCGTGGAGACCCAGTACTTC. Its translation: CASKGRVETQYF.